What follows is one T cell receptor (beta chain) and its context. Its specificity is not known. This sample stems from a study of cytomegalovirus exposure and HLA in healthy donors. Study-wide context: Earlier, 95 million to 130 million unique TCR beta sequences were recovered from around 190 million T cells by an analysis. Broader study findings: Earlier analysis looked at TCR beta V segments, and most were productive about 87% or about 30% of the time. Several of the most significant clusters appeared linked to common viral pathogens, based on a later analysis. Using a false discovery rate of 0.05, a later analysis showed that around 16,000 TCR beta sequences were associated with HLA alleles.

The germline V gene encodes CDR1 LGHNA and CDR2 YSLEER. V lost 4 bases and J lost 0; bases outside the gene matches: 14. This CDR3 has 18 residues. The PCR used 60 Vbeta and 13 Jbeta primers. Here immunoSEQ multiplex PCR was the method, and the copy in TCRdb shows in-frame clones only, minus some. The table shows 150,000 to 200,000 clones, with 80% occurring only once. Sequencing was done on a sample of PBMCs. This rearrangement joins TRBV4-3 to TRBJ2-5; 7 bases are shared with TRBD1. The origin of this receptor is a boy aged 5-17 years in good health and CMV-seronegative. Written as DNA, the CDR3 is TGCGCCAGCAGCCGCGACCCACCGGGACAGCTGTACCAAGAGACCCAGTACTTC. It yields the protein CASSRDPPGQLYQETQYF.